These 13 T cell receptor beta chains were sequenced from one sample in a study of blood T cell repertoires in COVID-19. Produced via immunoSEQ multiplex PCR; TCRdb's table is partial and in-frame only. The table has about 300,000 clones, about 90% seen once; the top ten hold less than 3.5%. The sequenced sample was PBMCs or T cells enriched from blood (not recorded which). Receptors originate from a woman aged 45-59 years who had been exposed to COVID-19.

The chain joins TRBV7-2 to TRBJ1-6; D gene ambiguous. The germline gives CDR1 SGHTA, CDR2 FQGNSA. The CDR3 spans 14 residues. V dropped 5 bases and J dropped 5 bases, with 10 bases sitting between them. The CDR3, as DNA: TGTGCCAGCAGCCCCCGGAGAGATAATTCACCCCTCCACTTT. Its translation is CASSPRRDNSPLHF.

This rearrangement joins TRBV3-1 (or the pseudogene TRBV3-2) to TRBJ1-2, with unresolved D. The germline V gene has CDR1 LGHDT and CDR2 YNNKEL (reference sequence). CDR3 length: 15 amino acids. V was trimmed by 0 bases and J by 7 bases, leaving 15 bases between them. The chain's CDR3 is CASSQDAGPVGGYTF. DNA for the CDR3: TGTGCCAGCAGCCAAGATGCAGGCCCTGTAGGTGGCTACACCTTC.

The chain links TRBV4-1 to TRBJ1-2, with TRBD1 matching over 7 bases. V trimming: 3 bases; J trimming: 9 bases; junction bases outside the gene matches: 10. Germline values: CDR1 MGHRA, CDR2 YSYEKL. This CDR3 region has 14 residues. CDR3 bases: TGCGCCAGCAGCCAGGACACCGGGACAGTTCGCTACACCTTC. It translates to CASSQDTGTVRYTF.

V gene TRBV14 combines with J gene TRBJ2-3; 7 bases align to TRBD2. The CDR3 extends over 15 amino acids. Germline assignment: CDR1 SGHDN and CDR2 FVKESK. With V trimmed by 0 bases and J by 3 bases, 3 bases remained unmatched. The CDR3 region is CASSQDLGGTDTQYF. CDR3 nucleotides: TGTGCCAGCAGCCAAGATTTGGGGGGGACAGATACGCAGTATTTT. Based on the CDR3 plus reference TRBV14 and TRBJ2-3, the full variable domain is EAGVTQFPSHSVIEKGQTVTLRCDPISGHDNLYWYRRVMGKEIKFLLHFVKESKQDESGMPNNRFLAERTGGTYSTLKVQPAELEDSGVYFCASSQDLGGTDTQYFGPGTRLTVL.

This chain joins TRBV23-1 and TRBJ1-2; no definite D call. TRBV23-1 is designated an ORF whose function remains uncertain. The germline V and J ends were trimmed by 8 bases and 4 bases, with 17 bases remaining between them. This CDR3 has 14 residues. CDR3 region: CASRWSGVSYGYTF. The CDR3 region has the DNA TGCGCCAGCCGCTGGTCGGGAGTCTCCTATGGCTACACCTTC.

V usage is TRBV10-2 and J usage is TRBJ1-2; D gene unclear. This CDR3 contains 14 residues. V was shortened by 0 bases and J by 8 bases, with 13 bases between the two germline ends. CDR1 WSHSY and CDR2 SAAADI come from the germline V gene. The CDR3 spells CASSESRGSGGYTF. The CDR3 DNA reads as TGCGCCAGCAGTGAGTCAAGAGGTTCCGGCGGCTACACCTTC.

This sequence joins TRBV11-3 and TRBJ2-1, with 7 nucleotides matching TRBD1. The CDR3 runs to 15 residues. Germline V gene data show CDR1 as SGHNT and CDR2 as YENEEA. Trimming took 2 bases from V and 5 from J; bases not matched to a gene: 6. The CDR3: CASSLYRGSNNEQFF. CDR3 nucleotide sequence: TGTGCCAGCAGCTTATACAGGGGAAGCAACAATGAGCAGTTCTTC.

The chain employs TRBV9 and TRBJ1-1; D is perhaps TRBD1 (5 bases). The germline V and J ends were trimmed by 4 bases and 5 bases, with 15 bases remaining between them. The CDR3 runs 14 residues. In germline, CDR1 is SGDLS, CDR2 YYNGEE. DNA for the CDR3: TGTGCCAGCAGCCCTGGAGGGAAGGGGACTGAAGCTTTCTTT. The encoded protein is CASSPGGKGTEAFF.

The chain employs TRBV19 and TRBJ1-5, with D maybe TRBD1 (6 bases). Germline CDR1 LNHDA, CDR2 SQIVND (reference sequence). V was shortened by 10 bases and J by 1 base, with 11 bases between the two germline ends. This CDR3 has 13 residues. CDR3 loop: CAIRGGSNQPQHF. The CDR3 DNA reads as TGTGCCATCAGGGGTGGGAGCAATCAGCCCCAGCATTTT.

This sequence joins TRBV7-2 and TRBJ2-1; 9 positions match TRBD2. CDR3 length: 15 amino acids. Unmatched junction bases numbered 10, after V lost 5 bases and J lost 8 bases. CDR1 SGHTA and CDR2 FQGNSA come from the germline V gene. The CDR3 DNA reads as TGTGCCAGCAGCCCACCCGGCGCGGGGGGGCATGAGCAGTTCTTC. Protein product: CASSPPGAGGHEQFF.

CDR3 coding DNA: TGTGCCAGCAGCTCTTGGGGCCCCTCCACATCCACAGATACGCAGTATTTT. Amino acid sequence: CASSSWGPSTSTDTQYF. This chain connects TRBV2 to TRBJ2-3, with D perhaps matching TRBD1 (5 bases). CDR1 is SNHLY, CDR2 FYNNEI, per germline. The germline V and J ends were trimmed by 6 bases and 2 bases, with 21 bases remaining between them. This CDR3 contains 17 residues.

The gene calls are TRBV27 and TRBJ1-1; a weak D match, TRBD1 (5 bases). The CDR3 is 14 residues long. Germline loops: CDR1 MNHEY, CDR2 SMNVEV (reference sequence). With 6 bases removed from V and 4 bases from J, the gap between germline ends came to 15 bases. CDR3 amino acids: CASRPGRGITEAFF. For the CDR3, the DNA is TGTGCCAGCAGACCGGGGAGGGGAATCACTGAAGCTTTCTTT.

V gene TRBV4-1 combines with J gene TRBJ1-1; unclear D gene. The CDR3 runs to 14 residues. The germline V gene encodes CDR1 MGHRA and CDR2 YSYEKL. Trimming took 2 bases from V and 3 from J, leaving 10 bases between them. The chain's CDR3 is CASSQRGGDTEAFF. The CDR3 DNA sequence: TGCGCCAGCAGCCAACGGGGTGGGGACACTGAAGCTTTCTTT.